This is a list of T cell receptor beta chains from one sample in a study of T cell repertoires in cytomegalovirus infection. TCRdb reprocessed the reads with MiXCR, giving one entry per CDR3 protein. The sample consists of around 900,000 distinct CDR3 sequences, less than 40% of them appearing once. These receptors' antigens are unknown. Sample: cultured CD8+ T cells from PBMCs, taken from culture after CMV antigen stimulation. The receptors shown here come from a human donor in good health (CMV status not recorded). Some clones in this sample may be carry-over from other donors' samples. Each CDR3 is given with its conserved first and last residue. The D gene is left open where the match is weak. Some rows mark clone size as missing; the rest say once, few, many or name a class of expanded clone.

NA	TRBV7-9	NA	TRBJ2-2	14	CASSLREGTGELFF	TGTGCCAGCAGCTTACGGGAAGGCACCGGGGAGCTGTTTTTT
TRBD1	TRBV25-1	NA	TRBJ2-2	19	CASSELVLGQAKGAGELFF	TGTGCCAGCAGTGAATTGGTTTTGGGACAGGCAAAAGGGGCCGGGGAGCTGTTTTTT
NA	TRBV6-5	few	TRBJ2-2	18	CASSYSLAYNLNTGELFF	TGTGCCAGCAGTTACTCACTCGCGTACAACTTGAACACCGGGGAGCTGTTTTTT
NA	TRBV6-1	many	TRBJ1-6	16	CASSGRQSSYNSPLHF	TGTGCCAGCAGTGGTCGACAGAGCTCCTATAATTCACCCCTCCACTTT
TRBD1	TRBV19	few	TRBJ2-1	17	CASRSLFREGALNEQFF	TGTGCCAGTAGGAGTCTTTTTAGAGAGGGGGCGCTTAATGAGCAGTTCTTC
TRBD1	TRBV19	few	TRBJ1-5	16	CASSITGTGTNQPQHF	TGTGCCAGTAGTATAACAGGGACAGGGACTAATCAGCCCCAGCATTTT
TRBD2	TRBV12-3/TRBV12-4	NA	TRBJ2-1	16	CASRPWTSGAYNEQFF	TGTGCCAGCAGACCCTGGACTAGCGGGGCCTACAATGAGCAGTTCTTC
TRBD2	TRBV7-2	few	TRBJ2-1	16	CASSFGTSGTYNEQFF	TGTGCCAGCAGCTTCGGGACTAGCGGGACCTACAATGAGCAGTTCTTC
NA	TRBV4-1	few	TRBJ1-2	16	CASSQDDLEVDYGYTF	TGCGCCAGCAGCCAAGACGACCTGGAGGTGGACTATGGCTACACCTTC
NA	TRBV2	many	TRBJ1-1	11	CASTSGTEAFF	TGTGCCAGCACGTCAGGGACTGAAGCTTTCTTT
TRBD1	TRBV28	few	TRBJ1-3	14	CASSLGTVGNTIYF	TGTGCCAGCAGTTTAGGGACAGTTGGAAACACCATATATTTT
NA	TRBV7-9	many	TRBJ2-1	16	CASSLDGHSSYNEQFF	TGTGCCAGCAGCTTAGACGGGCACAGCTCCTACAATGAGCAGTTCTTC
NA	TRBV19	NA	TRBJ1-2	15	CASSIISAPVYGYTF	TGTGCCAGTAGTATAATCAGCGCTCCGGTATATGGCTACACCTTC
TRBD1	TRBV5-1	NA	TRBJ1-4	15	CASSADRGTNEKLFF	TGCGCCAGCAGCGCAGACAGGGGAACAAATGAAAAACTGTTTTTT
TRBD1	TRBV6-5	few	TRBJ2-1	16	CASSYPPGQGPYEQFF	TGTGCCAGCAGTTACCCCCCGGGACAGGGGCCCTATGAGCAGTTCTTC
NA	TRBV12-3/TRBV12-4	few	TRBJ2-1	16	CASSLDPIDLYNEQFF	TGTGCCAGCAGTTTGGACCCGATTGATTTATACAATGAGCAGTTCTTC
NA	TRBV6-5	few	TRBJ1-3	16	CASSYSRGQLGNTIYF	TGTGCCAGCAGTTACTCGAGAGGACAGCTTGGAAACACCATATATTTT
NA	TRBV5-6	NA	TRBJ2-1	15	CASSVGGQYYNEQFF	TGTGCCAGCAGCGTTGGGGGTCAGTACTACAATGAGCAGTTCTTC
NA	TRBV5-1	NA	TRBJ1-6	15	CASSSRESYNSPLHF	TGCGCCAGCAGCTCCAGGGAATCCTATAATTCACCCCTCCACTTT
NA	TRBV15	few	TRBJ1-3	17	CATSISGRRGAGNTIYF	TGTGCCACCAGCATAAGTGGCCGGCGGGGGGCTGGAAACACCATATATTTT
NA	TRBV7-9	few	TRBJ2-1	15	CASSPRGGLKNEQFF	TGTGCCAGCAGCCCCAGGGGGGGCCTTAAAAATGAGCAGTTCTTC
NA	TRBV4-2	few	TRBJ2-5	16	CASSQESTGIQETQYF	TGTGCCAGCAGCCAAGAAAGCACAGGGATCCAAGAGACCCAGTACTTC
TRBD2	TRBV7-6	many	TRBJ2-1	17	CASSPRTSGGPSGEQFF	TGTGCCAGCAGCCCCCGGACTAGCGGGGGACCCTCGGGTGAGCAGTTCTTC
NA	TRBV24-1	NA	TRBJ2-2	14	CATRGDPNTGELFF	TGTGCCACCAGAGGAGACCCAAACACCGGGGAGCTGTTTTTT
NA	TRBV27	NA	TRBJ2-1	17	CASSFGRPTRWFNEQFF	TGTGCCAGCAGTTTTGGACGGCCTACGAGGTGGTTCAATGAGCAGTTCTTC
NA	TRBV28	few	TRBJ2-1	13	CASSSEAGNEQFF	TGTGCCAGCAGTTCGGAAGCGGGCAATGAGCAGTTCTTC
NA	TRBV6-1	many	TRBJ2-1	12	CASSEYGNEQFF	TGTGCCAGCAGTGAATATGGCAATGAGCAGTTCTTC
NA	TRBV20-1	NA	TRBJ2-3	12	CSAGHSTDTQYF	TGCAGTGCGGGGCACAGCACAGATACGCAGTATTTT
TRBD1	TRBV7-9	many	TRBJ2-7	17	CASSSLSRDRTSYEQYF	TGTGCCAGCAGCTCCTTGTCCCGGGACAGGACCTCCTACGAGCAGTACTTC
TRBD1	TRBV19	many	TRBJ1-6	15	CASSLGTVYNSPLHF	TGTGCCAGTAGTCTCGGGACAGTCTATAATTCACCCCTCCACTTT
NA	TRBV7-6	many	TRBJ2-3	14	CASSPPGVADTQYF	TGTGCCAGCAGCCCTCCGGGGGTAGCAGATACGCAGTATTTT
TRBD2	TRBV11-2	NA	TRBJ2-5	17	CASSQFQGLAAQETQYF	TGTGCCAGCAGCCAGTTCCAGGGACTAGCGGCCCAAGAGACCCAGTACTTC
TRBD2	TRBV12-3/TRBV12-4	NA	TRBJ2-1	15	CASSPFAGGLNEQFF	TGTGCCAGCAGCCCCTTTGCGGGGGGTCTCAATGAGCAGTTCTTC
NA	TRBV29-1	NA	TRBJ1-2	11	CSVRSDYGYTF	TGCAGCGTTCGGAGCGACTATGGCTACACCTTC
TRBD1	TRBV2	NA	TRBJ1-5	17	CASTLEGASGGNQPQHF	TGTGCCAGCACTCTCGAGGGGGCCTCCGGAGGCAATCAGCCCCAGCATTTT
TRBD2	TRBV19	few	TRBJ2-3	16	CASNGPLTGGRDTQYF	TGTGCCAGTAATGGACCCTTGACCGGGGGGAGAGATACGCAGTATTTT
NA	TRBV19	NA	TRBJ2-2	16	CASSIRRQGNTGELFF	TGTGCCAGTAGTATACGAAGGCAGGGAAACACCGGGGAGCTGTTTTTT
NA	TRBV6-1	few	TRBJ1-5	16	CASSHHGAESNQPQHF	TGTGCCAGCAGTCATCACGGGGCGGAGAGCAATCAGCCCCAGCATTTT
TRBD2	TRBV6-8	few	TRBJ2-1	16	CASSYPLAGGYNEQFF	TGTGCCAGCAGTTACCCCCTAGCGGGGGGCTACAATGAGCAGTTCTTC
TRBD2	TRBV28	few	TRBJ2-3	14	CASSLERDTDTQYF	TGTGCCAGCAGTTTGGAGCGGGACACAGATACGCAGTATTTT
TRBD1	TRBV7-3	many	TRBJ2-2	15	CASSSTTGATGELFF	TGTGCCAGCAGCTCAACGACAGGGGCCACCGGGGAGCTGTTTTTT
TRBD2	TRBV27	NA	TRBJ2-1	17	CASSPSGSGGASNEQFF	TGTGCCAGCAGCCCCTCGGGTAGCGGGGGGGCTAGCAATGAGCAGTTCTTC
TRBD1	TRBV3-1	NA	TRBJ1-1	13	CASSRTQGAEAFF	TGTGCCAGCAGCCGTACGCAGGGGGCAGAAGCTTTCTTT
NA	TRBV18	NA	TRBJ2-2	15	CASSPLTGNTGELFF	TGTGCCAGCTCACCACTTACAGGGAACACCGGGGAGCTGTTTTTT
NA	TRBV14	NA	TRBJ1-2	16	CASSQDRAGVIYGYTF	TGTGCCAGCAGCCAAGATCGGGCAGGGGTTATCTATGGCTACACCTTC
NA	TRBV7-9	NA	TRBJ1-1	13	CASSSEGTTEAFF	TGTGCCAGCAGCTCGGAGGGGACCACTGAAGCTTTCTTT
NA	TRBV6-1	NA	TRBJ2-1	11	CASGEARGEFF	TGTGCCAGCGGGGAGGCCAGGGGGGAGTTCTTC
NA	TRBV7-6	many	TRBJ1-2	15	CASSSTTRGHYGYTF	TGTGCCAGCAGCTCTACCACACGTGGGCACTATGGCTACACCTTC